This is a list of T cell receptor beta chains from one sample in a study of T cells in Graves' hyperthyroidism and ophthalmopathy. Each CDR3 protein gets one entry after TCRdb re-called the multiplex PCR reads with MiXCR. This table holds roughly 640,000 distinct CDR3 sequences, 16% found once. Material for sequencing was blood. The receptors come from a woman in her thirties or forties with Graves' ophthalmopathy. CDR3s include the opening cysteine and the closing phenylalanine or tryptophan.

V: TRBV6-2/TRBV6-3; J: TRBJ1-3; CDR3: CASSYDGQHGNTIYF
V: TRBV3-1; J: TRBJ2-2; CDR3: CASSQRQGGETGELFF
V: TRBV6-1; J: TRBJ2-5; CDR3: CASRTPTQPKTQYF
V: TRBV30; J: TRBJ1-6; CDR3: CAWIAGTQGGYNSPLHF
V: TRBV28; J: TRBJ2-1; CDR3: CASSFLTSLNEQFF
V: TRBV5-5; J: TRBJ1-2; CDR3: CASSLDGQEYGYTF
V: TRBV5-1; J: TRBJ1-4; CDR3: CASSLSTPNEKLFF
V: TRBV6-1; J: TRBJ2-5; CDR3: CASISGSAAETQYF
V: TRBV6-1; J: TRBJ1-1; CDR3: CASRLRAGTGGGNTEAFF
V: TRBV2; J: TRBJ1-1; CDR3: CASRPTGGVTDTEAFF
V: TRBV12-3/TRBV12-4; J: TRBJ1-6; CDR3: CASSFPASPLHF
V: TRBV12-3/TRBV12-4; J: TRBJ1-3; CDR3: CASNQGPLAIYF
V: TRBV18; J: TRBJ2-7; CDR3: CASSPPSIQGAYEQYF
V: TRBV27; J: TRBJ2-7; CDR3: CASSSDVGYEQYF
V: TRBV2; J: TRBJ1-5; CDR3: CASSEDGTPNQPQHF
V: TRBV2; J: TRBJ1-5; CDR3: CASAAGTGDLRRGQPQHF
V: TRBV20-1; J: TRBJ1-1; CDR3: CSARGDRILNTEAFF
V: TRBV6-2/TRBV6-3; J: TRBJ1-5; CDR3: CASSYGQRHSNQPQHF
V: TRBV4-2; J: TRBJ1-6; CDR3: CASRPHGRDSPLHF
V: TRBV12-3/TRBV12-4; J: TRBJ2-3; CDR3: CASSFDRAAMTQYF
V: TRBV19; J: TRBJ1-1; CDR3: CASSKPPRGGEYTEAFF
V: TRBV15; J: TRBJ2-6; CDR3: CATSSDRIYSGANVLTF
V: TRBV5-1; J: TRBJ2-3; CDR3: CASTDTTDTQYF
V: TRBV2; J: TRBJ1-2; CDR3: CASRGGPWGYTF
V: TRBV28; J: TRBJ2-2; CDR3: CASSLWGTSGRAVTGELFF
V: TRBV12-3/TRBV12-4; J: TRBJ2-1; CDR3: CASSSGTKEQFF
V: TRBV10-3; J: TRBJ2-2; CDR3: CAISAGQGSTGELFF
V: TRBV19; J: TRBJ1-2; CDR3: CASRPLDRFDGYTF
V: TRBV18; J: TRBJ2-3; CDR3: CASSLLAETTDTQYF
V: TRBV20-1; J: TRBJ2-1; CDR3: CSARLAGGQANEQFF
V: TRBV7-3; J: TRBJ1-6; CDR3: CASSLTQGGHSPLHF
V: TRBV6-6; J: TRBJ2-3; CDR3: CASSYSGTPGDTQYF
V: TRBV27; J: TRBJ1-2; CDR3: CASSLWGPRDYGYTF
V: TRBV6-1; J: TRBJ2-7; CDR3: CASSNPRGDEQYF
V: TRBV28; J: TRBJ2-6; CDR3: CASGLGAGANVLTF
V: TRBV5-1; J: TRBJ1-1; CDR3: CASTPSGTENTEAFF
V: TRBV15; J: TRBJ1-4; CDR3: CATSRTPGHSNEKLFF
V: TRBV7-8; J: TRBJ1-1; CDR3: CASSFWGTEAFF
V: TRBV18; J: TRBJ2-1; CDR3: CASSRLAGEQFF
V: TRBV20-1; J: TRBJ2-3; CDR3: CSAGDRGGTDTQYF